The clone carrying this TCR beta chain turned up a few times. Its specificity is unknown. A junction end diverges from the germline sequence, so it may reflect a read error. The CDR3 consists of 17 residues. Germline V lookup: CDR1 LGHDT, CDR2 YNNKEL (reference sequence). Time point indicated: healthy volunteer bleed at 2 weeks. From whole blood left unfractionated, total RNA was extracted. These data originate in a study of human T cells and chemical hapten exposure. The library attached unique molecular identifiers to individual cDNA molecules. TCRdb redid the calling of the RACE reads with MiXCR, one entry per CDR3 protein. The repertoire consists of about 47,000 distinct CDR3 sequences, with 3.5% to 5% occurring once and the leading ten covering under 6.5%. Regarding the study as a whole: Counts of TCRs above 1 in 1000 frequency stayed unchanged with DPC sensitization.

The V gene is TRBV3-1, the J gene TRBJ2-7; D might be TRBD1 or TRBD2, each matching 10 bases. The clonotype comes from a human donor in good health. Some clones in this sample may be carry-over from other donors' samples. Sequenced material: whole blood. The CDR3 loop reads CASSPSGAGGTGAPSGF. The CDR3 nucleotides are TGTGCCAGCAGCCCCTCTGGAGCGGGAGGGACAGGGGCCCCCTCGGGCTTC.